This T cell receptor beta chain derives from a study of technical replicates of blood from a handful of donors. Generated by immunoSEQ multiplex PCR, the TCRdb table keeps only in-frame clones and is missing some. The sample includes some 75,000 clones, around 96% of them seen just once. Trimming took 5 bases from V and 5 from J, leaving 15 bases between them. Germline CDR1 is LNHDA and CDR2 is SQIVND (reference sequence). The CDR3 runs 14 residues. The chain recombines TRBV19 with TRBJ1-1, with D tentatively TRBD1 (6 bases). Input material: T cells isolated from PBMCs. This sequence was found in a human donor in good health. CDR3: CASSYGQSSTEAFF. The CDR3 nucleotides read TGTGCCAGTAGTTACGGACAGTCCTCAACTGAAGCTTTCTTT.